This T cell receptor (beta chain) was observed in a study of identical twins. This CDR3 is built from 15 residues. The germline V gene has CDR1 DFQATT and CDR2 SNEGSKA (reference sequence). The ends were cut back, 2 bases at V and 4 bases at J, with 14 bases in the middle. cDNA carried unique molecular identifiers, and a universal primer site was added by template switching. TCRdb processed the 5' RACE reads anew with MiXCR; each CDR3 protein has one entry. The repertoire includes around 490,000 distinct CDR3 sequences, approximately 16% of them detected once, and 0.44% sits in the top ten. This clonotype was recorded many times. Separately, the same data were catalogued under a study of yellow fever vaccine responses in identical twins.

The sequencing sample was made of CD4+ T cells sorted from blood. The receptor comes from a woman aged 18-30 years in good health. This rearrangement joins TRBV20-1 to TRBJ2-2; D might be TRBD2 (7 bases). CDR3 DNA sequence: TGCAGTGCTAGAAGGGGGGGCCGTCCCACCGGGGAGCTGTTTTTT. This gives the protein CSARRGGRPTGELFF.